This T cell receptor beta chain is from a study of OX40 agonist ivuxolimab in advanced cancers. Across the study: Patients were approximately 80% male with ages roughly 20 to 85, mean 60. It was permissible to have had prior anti-PD-1, anti-PD-L1 or anti-CTLA-4 therapy, and around 40% had some.

Systemic immunosuppression or autoimmune disease history was grounds to exclude patients. Blood specimens came from baseline, cycle 4 day 1, and cycle 7 day 1. Sequencing was performed with immunoSEQ multiplex PCR; in TCRdb, only in-frame clones are kept and a portion is missing. The sample consists of approximately 11,000 clones, around nine tenths of them appearing once. This CDR3 is 14 amino acids long. Germline V gene sequence: CDR1 SGHTA, CDR2 FQGNSA. V lost 1 base to trimming and J lost 2 bases; unmatched junction nucleotides: 1. V is TRBV7-2 and J is TRBJ2-7, with 8 bases fitting TRBD1. The sequences come from CD4+ or CD8+ T cells sorted from blood, collected in a trial of the OX40 agonist ivuxolimab. The receptor was isolated from an adult with an advanced solid tumor such as melanoma, head and neck, liver or kidney cancer. Here the CDR3 DNA reads TGTGCCAGCAGCTTAGTGGGACAGGCCTACGAGCAGTACTTC. Encoded protein: CASSLVGQAYEQYF.